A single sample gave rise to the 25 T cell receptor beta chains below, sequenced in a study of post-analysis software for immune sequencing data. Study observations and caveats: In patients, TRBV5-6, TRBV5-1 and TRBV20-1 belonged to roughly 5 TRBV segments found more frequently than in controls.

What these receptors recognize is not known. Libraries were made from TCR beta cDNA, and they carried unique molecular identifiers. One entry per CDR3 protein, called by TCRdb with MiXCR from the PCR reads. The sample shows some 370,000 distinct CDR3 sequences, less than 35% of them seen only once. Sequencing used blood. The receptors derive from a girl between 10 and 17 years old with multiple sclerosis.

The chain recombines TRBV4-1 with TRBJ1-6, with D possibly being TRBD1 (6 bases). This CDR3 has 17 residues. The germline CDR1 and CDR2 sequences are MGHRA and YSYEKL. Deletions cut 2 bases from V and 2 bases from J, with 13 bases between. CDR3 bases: TGCGCCAGCAGCCAAAGTAACAGGGTGACCTATAATTCACCCCTCCACTTT. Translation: CASSQSNRVTYNSPLHF.

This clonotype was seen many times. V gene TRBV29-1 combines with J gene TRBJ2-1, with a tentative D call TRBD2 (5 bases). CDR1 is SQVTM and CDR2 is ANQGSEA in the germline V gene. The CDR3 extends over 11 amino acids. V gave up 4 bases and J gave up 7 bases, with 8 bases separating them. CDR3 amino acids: CSVVEVNEQFF. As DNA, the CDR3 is TGCAGCGTTGTGGAGGTTAATGAGCAGTTCTTC.

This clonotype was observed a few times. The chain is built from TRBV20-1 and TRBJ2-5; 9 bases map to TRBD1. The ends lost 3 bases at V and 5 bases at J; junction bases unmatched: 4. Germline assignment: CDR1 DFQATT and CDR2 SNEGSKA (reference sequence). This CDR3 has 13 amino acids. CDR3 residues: CSARYRGHETQYF. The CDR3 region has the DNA TGCAGTGCTAGGTACAGGGGGCACGAGACCCAGTACTTC.

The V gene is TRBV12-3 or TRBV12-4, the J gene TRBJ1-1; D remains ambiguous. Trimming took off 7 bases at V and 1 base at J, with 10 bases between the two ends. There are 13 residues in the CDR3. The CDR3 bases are TGTGCCAGCAACCTCCTACAGAACACTGAAGCTTTCTTT. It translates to CASNLLQNTEAFF.

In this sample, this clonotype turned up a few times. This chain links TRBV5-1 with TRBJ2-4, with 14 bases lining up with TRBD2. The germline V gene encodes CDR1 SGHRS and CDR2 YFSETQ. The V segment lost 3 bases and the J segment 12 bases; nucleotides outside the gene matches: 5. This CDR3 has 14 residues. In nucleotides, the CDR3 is TGCGCCAGCAGCTCCGGACTAGCGGGGGGCCGTCAGTACTTC. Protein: CASSSGLAGGRQYF.

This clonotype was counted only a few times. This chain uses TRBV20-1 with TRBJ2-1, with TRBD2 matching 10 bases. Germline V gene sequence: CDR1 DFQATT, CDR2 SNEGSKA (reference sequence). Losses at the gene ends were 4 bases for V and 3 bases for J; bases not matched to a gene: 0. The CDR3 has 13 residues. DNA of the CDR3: TGCAGTGCTATAGCGGGGGGCTACAATGAGCAGTTCTTC. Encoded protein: CSAIAGGYNEQFF.

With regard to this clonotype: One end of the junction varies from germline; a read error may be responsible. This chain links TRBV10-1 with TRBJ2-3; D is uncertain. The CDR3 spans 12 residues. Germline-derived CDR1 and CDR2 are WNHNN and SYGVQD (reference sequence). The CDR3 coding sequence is TGCGCCAGCAGCCAAAACACAGATGCGCAGTATTTT. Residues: CASSQNTDAQYF.

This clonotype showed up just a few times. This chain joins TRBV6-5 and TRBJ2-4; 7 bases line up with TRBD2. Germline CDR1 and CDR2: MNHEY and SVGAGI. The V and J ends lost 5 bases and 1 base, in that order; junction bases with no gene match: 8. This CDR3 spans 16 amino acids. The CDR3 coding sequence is TGTGCCAGCAGTCACCGACGGGGGGAGGCCAAAAACATTCAGTACTTC. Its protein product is CASSHRRGEAKNIQYF.

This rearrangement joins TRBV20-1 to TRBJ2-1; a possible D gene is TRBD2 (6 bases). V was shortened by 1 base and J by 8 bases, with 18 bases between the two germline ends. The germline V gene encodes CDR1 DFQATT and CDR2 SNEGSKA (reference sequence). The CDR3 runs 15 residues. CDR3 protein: CSARGEGGTGYEQFF. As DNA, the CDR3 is TGCAGTGCTAGAGGCGAAGGAGGGACGGGGTATGAGCAGTTCTTC.

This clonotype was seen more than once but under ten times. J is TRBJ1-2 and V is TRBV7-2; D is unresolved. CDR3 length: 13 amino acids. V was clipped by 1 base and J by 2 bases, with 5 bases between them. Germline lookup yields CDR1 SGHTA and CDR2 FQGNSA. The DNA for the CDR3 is TGTGCCAGCAGCTTAGACGGAAACTATGGCTACACCTTC. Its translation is CASSLDGNYGYTF.

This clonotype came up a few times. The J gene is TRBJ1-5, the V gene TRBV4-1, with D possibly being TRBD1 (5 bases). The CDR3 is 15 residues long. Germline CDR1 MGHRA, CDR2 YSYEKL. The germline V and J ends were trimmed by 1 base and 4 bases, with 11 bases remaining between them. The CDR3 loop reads CASSQVRDSNQPQHF. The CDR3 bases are TGCGCCAGCAGCCAAGTCCGGGACTCTAATCAGCCCCAGCATTTT.

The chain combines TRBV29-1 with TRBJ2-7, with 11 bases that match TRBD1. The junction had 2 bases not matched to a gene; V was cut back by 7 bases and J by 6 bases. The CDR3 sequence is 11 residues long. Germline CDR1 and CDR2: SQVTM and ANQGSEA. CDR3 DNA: TGCAGCGGAGGGACAGGGGGCGAGCAGTACTTC. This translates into CSGGTGGEQYF.

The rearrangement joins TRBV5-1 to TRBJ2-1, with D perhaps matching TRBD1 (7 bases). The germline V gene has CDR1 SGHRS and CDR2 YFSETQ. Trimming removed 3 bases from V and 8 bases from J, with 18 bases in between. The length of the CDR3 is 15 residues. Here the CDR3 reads CASSSPGGRGYEQFF. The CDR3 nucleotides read TGCGCCAGCAGCTCGCCAGGGGGGAGAGGGTATGAGCAGTTCTTC.

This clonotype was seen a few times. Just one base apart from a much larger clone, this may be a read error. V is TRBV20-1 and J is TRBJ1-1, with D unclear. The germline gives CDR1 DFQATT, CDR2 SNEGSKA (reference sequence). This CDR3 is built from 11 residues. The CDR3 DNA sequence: TGCAATGCTCGGACGGACACTGAAGCTTTCTTT. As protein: CNARTDTEAFF.

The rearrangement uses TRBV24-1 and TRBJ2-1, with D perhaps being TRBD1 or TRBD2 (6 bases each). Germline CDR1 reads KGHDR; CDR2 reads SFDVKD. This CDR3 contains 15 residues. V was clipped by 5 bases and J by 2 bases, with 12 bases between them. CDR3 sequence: CATSGDGGPYNEQFF. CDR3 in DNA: TGTGCCACCAGTGGCGATGGGGGGCCCTACAATGAGCAGTTCTTC.

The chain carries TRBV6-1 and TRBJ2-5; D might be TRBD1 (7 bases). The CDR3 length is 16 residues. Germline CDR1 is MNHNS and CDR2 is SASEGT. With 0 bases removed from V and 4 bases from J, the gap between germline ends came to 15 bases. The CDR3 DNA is TGTGCCAGCAGTGAAGCGGGGGGCAGGGGGACAGAGACCCAGTACTTC. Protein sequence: CASSEAGGRGTETQYF.

Here the CDR3 reads CASSFKGTGAWDEQFF. In nucleotides, the CDR3 is TGTGCCAGCAGCTTTAAGGGTACCGGGGCCTGGGATGAGCAGTTCTTC. This chain connects TRBV7-8 to TRBJ2-1; the D call may be TRBD1 or TRBD2 (5 bases each). Trimming cost V 3 bases and J 8 bases, with 20 bases left between them. CDR1 and CDR2 (germline): SGHVS, FQNEAQ. This CDR3 spans 16 amino acids.

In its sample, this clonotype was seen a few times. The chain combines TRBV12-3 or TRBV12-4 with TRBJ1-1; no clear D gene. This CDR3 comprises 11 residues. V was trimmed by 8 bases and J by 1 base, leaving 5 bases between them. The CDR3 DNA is TGTGCCAGCGAATGGAACACTGAAGCTTTCTTT. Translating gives CASEWNTEAFF.

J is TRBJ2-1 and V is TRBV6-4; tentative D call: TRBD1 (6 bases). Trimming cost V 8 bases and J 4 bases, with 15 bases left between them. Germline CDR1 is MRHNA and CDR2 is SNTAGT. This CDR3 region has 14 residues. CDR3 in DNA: TGTGCCAGCGGTACAGGGTTGGGGTACAATGAGCAGTTCTTC. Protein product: CASGTGLGYNEQFF.

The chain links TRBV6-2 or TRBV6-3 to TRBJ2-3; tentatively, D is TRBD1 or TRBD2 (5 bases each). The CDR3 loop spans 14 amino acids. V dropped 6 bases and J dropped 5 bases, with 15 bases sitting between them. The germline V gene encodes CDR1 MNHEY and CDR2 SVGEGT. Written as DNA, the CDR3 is TGTGCCAGCAGCCCCCCCGGGGCGGGAGATACGCAGTATTTT. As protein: CASSPPGAGDTQYF.

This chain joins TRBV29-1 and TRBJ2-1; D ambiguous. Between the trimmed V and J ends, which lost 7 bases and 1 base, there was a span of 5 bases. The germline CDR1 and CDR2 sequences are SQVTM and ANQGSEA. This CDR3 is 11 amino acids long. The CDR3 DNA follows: TGCAGCGAAGGGTCCTACAATGAGCAGTTCTTC. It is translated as CSEGSYNEQFF.

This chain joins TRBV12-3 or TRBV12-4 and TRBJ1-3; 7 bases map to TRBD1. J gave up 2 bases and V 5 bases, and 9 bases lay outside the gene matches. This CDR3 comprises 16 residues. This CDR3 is CASSPWTGETGNTIYF. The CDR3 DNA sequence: TGTGCCAGCAGTCCCTGGACAGGTGAAACTGGAAACACCATATATTTT.

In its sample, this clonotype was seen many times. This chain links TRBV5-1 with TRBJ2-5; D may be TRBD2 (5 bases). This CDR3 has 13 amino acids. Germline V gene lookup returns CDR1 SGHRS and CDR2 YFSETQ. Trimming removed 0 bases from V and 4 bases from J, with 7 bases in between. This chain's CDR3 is CASSLEGGETQYF. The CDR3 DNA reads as TGCGCCAGCAGCTTGGAAGGAGGAGAGACCCAGTACTTC.

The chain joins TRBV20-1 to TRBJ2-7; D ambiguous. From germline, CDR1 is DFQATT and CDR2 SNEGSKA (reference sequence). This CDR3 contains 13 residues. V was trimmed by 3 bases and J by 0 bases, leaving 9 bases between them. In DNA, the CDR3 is TGCAGTGCTAGTTCCACAAGCTCCTACGAGCAGTACTTC. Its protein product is CSASSTSSYEQYF.

As DNA, the CDR3 is TGCAGTGCGCTGACCCCATCGGGGACTGAAGCTTTCTTT. Protein sequence: CSALTPSGTEAFF. The V gene is TRBV20-1, the J gene TRBJ1-1; D uncertain. The germline gives CDR1 DFQATT, CDR2 SNEGSKA (reference sequence). V shed 6 bases and J shed 5 bases, with 16 bases lying between them. CDR3 length equals 13 residues.